This is a list of T cell receptor beta chains from one sample in a study of tumor-infiltrating lymphocytes in primary liver carcinoma. Each CDR3 protein gets one entry after TCRdb re-called the multiplex PCR reads with MiXCR. The sample includes approximately 190,000 distinct CDR3 sequences, around 85% seen only once; the top ten take 15% to 20%. The source material was tumor tissue from primary liver carcinoma. The origin of the receptors is a man aged 35 to 55 with primary liver carcinoma and hepatitis B virus infection. The CDR3 runs from the conserved cysteine through the conserved F or W. Fields, in order: CDR3 DNA, CDR3 protein, D gene, clone size, J gene, V gene. The D gene is left open where the match is weak. For some rows the clone size is stated as once, few or many, or as a class when expanded; others skip it.

DNA: TGCAGCGTACGCCCAGGACAGGGAATGAATACCCAGTACTTC
CDR3: CSVRPGQGMNTQYF
D: TRBD1
size: many
J: TRBJ2-5
V: TRBV29-1

DNA: TGTGCCAGGCTTTGGGACTATGGCTACACCTTC
CDR3: CARLWDYGYTF
D: .
size: once
J: TRBJ1-2
V: TRBV19

DNA: TGCAGCGCCTCGACTTTGCAGGAGACCCAGTACTTC
CDR3: CSASTLQETQYF
D: .
size: .
J: TRBJ2-5
V: TRBV29-1

DNA: TGTGCCAGCAGCCCGCGTTGGGGCCACAAGCAGTACTTC
CDR3: CASSPRWGHKQYF
D: .
size: .
J: TRBJ2-7
V: TRBV11-1

DNA: TGTGCCAGCAGCCCTTCGGGGACTAACAATGGTTACACCTTC
CDR3: CASSPSGTNNGYTF
D: .
size: once
J: TRBJ1-2
V: TRBV12-3/TRBV12-4

DNA: TGCAGTCCACGGGGGGCAGCAGAGACCCAGTACTTC
CDR3: CSPRGAAETQYF
D: .
size: few
J: TRBJ2-5
V: TRBV20-1

DNA: TGCGGCGCGGTGAGGGGGAACAATGAGCAGTTCTTT
CDR3: CGAVRGNNEQFF
D: .
size: .
J: TRBJ2-1
V: TRBV29-1

DNA: TGTGCCAGCGGTCTCTGGGCGTGTCCCTACGAGCAGTACTTC
CDR3: CASGLWACPYEQYF
D: .
size: .
J: TRBJ2-7
V: TRBV6-2/TRBV6-3

DNA: TGTGCTAGCAGCTTAAGCGTCTCGAACAATGGGCAGTTCTTC
CDR3: CASSLSVSNNGQFF
D: .
size: .
J: TRBJ2-1
V: TRBV11-3

DNA: TGTGCCAGCAGCTTAGATCCTCACACCGGGGAGCTGTTTTTT
CDR3: CASSLDPHTGELFF
D: .
size: few
J: TRBJ2-2
V: TRBV7-3

DNA: TGTGTCAGCACCAGGGTCTGGGACACTGAAGCTTTCTTT
CDR3: CVSTRVWDTEAFF
D: .
size: .
J: TRBJ1-1
V: TRBV6-1

DNA: TGTACCAGCAGCCGAGCCGGTACACCTTTCACCGGGGAGCTGTTTTTT
CDR3: CTSSRAGTPFTGELFF
D: .
size: .
J: TRBJ2-2
V: TRBV6-2/TRBV6-3

DNA: TGCGCCAGTAGCCAGAGCGCTAGCGGGAGATTGAATGAGCAGTTCTTC
CDR3: CASSQSASGRLNEQFF
D: TRBD2
size: .
J: TRBJ2-1
V: TRBV4-3

DNA: TGTGCCATCAGGGACCGGCAGAGGTACACTGAAGCTTTATTT
CDR3: CAIRDRQRYTEALF
D: .
size: .
J: TRBJ1-1
V: TRBV10-3

DNA: TGTGCCAGCATCCTTATAGCGGAGCGCACAGATACGCAGTATTTT
CDR3: CASILIAERTDTQYF
D: .
size: many
J: TRBJ2-3
V: TRBV21-1

DNA: TGTGCCATCAGCATAGGGTTGAACACTGAAGCTTTCTTT
CDR3: CAISIGLNTEAFF
D: .
size: .
J: TRBJ1-1
V: TRBV5-4

DNA: TGTGCCAGCACTTACCCGGGGGCGGAGGCCCAGTACTTC
CDR3: CASTYPGAEAQYF
D: .
size: .
J: TRBJ2-5
V: TRBV6-5